Below are 8 T cell receptor beta chains sequenced from a single sample in a study of T-cell reconstitution after alpha-beta-depleted transplantation in children. A TCRbeta library incorporating unique molecular identifiers was prepared. MiXCR, run by TCRdb on the PCR reads, gives a single entry per CDR3 protein. Of some 840,000 distinct CDR3 sequences listed, approximately 15% are singletons. The sequenced sample was PBMCs, mostly from graft donor cells, obtained 360 days after TCRalphabeta/CD19-depleted stem cell transplant. The receptors derive from a male patient aged 10 to 17 who had a stem cell transplant for acute lymphoblastic leukemia, so the T cells may come from the graft donor.

This clonotype was detected only a few times. V and J are TRBV12-3 or TRBV12-4 and TRBJ1-1; D is undetermined. The ends were cut back, 5 bases at V and 4 bases at J, with 17 bases in the middle. This CDR3 spans 15 amino acids. The CDR3 loop reads CASSPKGRGSTEAFF. For the CDR3, the DNA is TGTGCCAGCAGTCCCAAAGGGAGAGGGAGCACTGAAGCTTTCTTT.

This clonotype was found many times. The chain carries TRBV29-1 and TRBJ1-1, with D possibly being TRBD1 (5 bases). CDR3 length equals 14 residues. Germline CDR1 SQVTM, CDR2 ANQGSEA. V was trimmed by 0 bases and J by 5 bases, leaving 13 bases between them. In DNA form, the CDR3 reads TGCAGCGTTGAAGATAACAGGCCCGGGACTGAAGCTTTCTTT. Translated: CSVEDNRPGTEAFF. The full variable domain, with the rest looked up from reference TRBV29-1 and TRBJ1-1, is SAVISQKPSRDICQRGTSLTIQCQVDSQVTMMFWYRQQPGQSLTLIATANQGSEATYESGFVIDKFPISRPNLTFSTLTVSNMSPEDSSIYLCSVEDNRPGTEAFFGQGTRLTVV.

This clonotype appeared a few times. The genes are TRBV5-1 and TRBJ2-7, with a tentative D call TRBD1 (5 bases). The CDR3 has 20 amino acids. The germline V gene encodes CDR1 SGHRS and CDR2 YFSETQ. V shed 0 bases and J shed 5 bases, with 30 bases lying between them. The DNA of the CDR3 is TGCGCCAGCAGCTTGGGACTCGGAATGGGCGAATGGCGGACAAGGGACGAGCAGTACTTC. Residues: CASSLGLGMGEWRTRDEQYF. Using reference TRBV5-1 and TRBJ2-7 for the parts outside the CDR3, the full variable domain is KAGVTQTPRYLIKTRGQQVTLSCSPISGHRSVSWYQQTPGQGLQFLFEYFSETQRNKGNFPGRFSGRQFSNSRSEMNVSTLELGDSALYLCASSLGLGMGEWRTRDEQYFGPGTRLTVT.

In its sample, this clonotype was seen a few times. The genes are TRBV15 and TRBJ2-7, with D tentatively TRBD2 (7 bases). Germline CDR1 reads LNHNV; CDR2 reads YYDKDF (reference sequence). This CDR3 is 15 amino acids long. Trimming pared 1 base from V and 0 bases from J, leaving 10 bases between. The CDR3 region has the DNA TGTGCCACCAGCAGAGCCCGGGGGGCCTCCTACGAGCAGTACTTC. This translates into CATSRARGASYEQYF.

This sequence joins TRBV4-2 and TRBJ1-2, with D possibly TRBD1 on 6 matching bases. There are 15 residues in the CDR3. CDR1 is LGHNA, CDR2 YNFKEQ, per germline. V lost 4 bases and J 7 bases, leaving 19 bases between the germline ends. The CDR3 nucleotides are TGTGCCAGCAGCCCCTACCTTACAGGGTGGGGTGGCTACACCTTC. Translated, it gives CASSPYLTGWGGYTF.

This clonotype came up a few times. In nucleotides, the CDR3 is TGTGCCAGCAGCCCAAATAGCAATCAGCCCCAGCATTTT. It yields the protein CASSPNSNQPQHF. This rearrangement joins TRBV11-2 to TRBJ1-5, with D unresolved. The V and J ends lost 5 bases and 0 bases respectively, with 5 bases between them. The length of the CDR3 is 13 residues. In germline, CDR1 is SGHAT, CDR2 FQNNGV.

V is TRBV19 and J is TRBJ2-2, with 10 bases lining up with TRBD1. Germline CDR1 LNHDA, CDR2 SQIVND (reference sequence). Losses at the gene ends were 8 bases for V and 6 bases for J; bases not matched to a gene: 6. This CDR3 is 14 amino acids long. The CDR3 sequence is CASETGGTSGELFF. CDR3 nucleotides: TGTGCCAGTGAGACAGGGGGCACGTCCGGGGAGCTGTTTTTT.

The V call is TRBV7-9, the J call TRBJ2-1, with 7 bases fitting TRBD2. The CDR3 is made up of 17 amino acids. V gave up 6 bases and J gave up 2 bases; unmatched junction bases: 13. CDR1 and CDR2 (germline): SEHNR, FQNEAQ (reference sequence). The CDR3 DNA follows: TGTGCCAGCAGGGCCGGCCCTCGCGGGAGCACCTACAATGAGCAGTTCTTC. It translates to CASRAGPRGSTYNEQFF.